The 28 T cell receptor beta chains in this list originate from one sample, sequenced in a study of CD8+CD57+ T cells in acquired aplastic anemia (dated by TCRdb to 2016 to 2019). Expansion of CD8+CD57+ cells had been shown by flow cytometry in the patients chosen for sequencing. TCRdb records Illumina HiSeq 2000 as the sequencer. TCR beta VDJ combination and CDR3 sequence profiling used genomic DNA as the template. Using fastp at Q25 and MiXCR, TCRdb reprocessed the public reads and kept productive beta chains. When rows share a CDR3 protein, they turn into one entry using the most common DNA and genes. This sample is represented by around 80,000 distinct CDR3 sequences; 55% to 75% of them were singletons. Together, the top ten hold approximately 80% of the sample. The sample taken for sequencing was sorted CD4+, CD8+, or CD8+CD57+ T cells (not recorded which) from PBMCs. The receptors originated from a human donor with aplastic anemia.

The rearrangement uses TRBV6-1 and TRBJ1-6; 8 bases are a match to TRBD1. The germline gives CDR1 MNHNS, CDR2 SASEGT. This CDR3 is built from 13 residues. V lost 6 bases, J lost 10 bases, and 5 bases stayed unmatched. The CDR3 DNA reads TGTGCCAGCAGCCCGACAGGGGTCTCACCCCTCCACTTT. This translates into CASSPTGVSPLHF.

The CDR3: CASSLERGREGSGANVLTF. CDR3 in DNA: TGTGCCAGCAGCTTAGAGAGAGGCAGGGAAGGCTCTGGGGCCAACGTCCTGACTTTC. The chain uses TRBV7-6 and TRBJ2-6; tentatively, D is TRBD1 (5 bases). The V end lost 1 base, the J end lost 0 bases, and 16 bases lay between the germline ends. Per the germline V gene, CDR1 is SGHVS and CDR2 is FNYEAQ. This CDR3 has 19 residues.

The chain links TRBV11-1 to TRBJ2-1; unclear D gene. Trimming pared 5 bases from V and 7 bases from J, leaving 9 bases between. The CDR3 sequence is 12 residues long. The germline V gene encodes CDR1 SGHAT and CDR2 FQDESV (reference sequence). This CDR3 reads CASSPQGNEQFF. The CDR3 coding sequence is TGTGCCAGCAGCCCCCAAGGGAATGAGCAGTTCTTC.

This sequence joins TRBV28 and TRBJ1-2, with 7 bases identical to TRBD1. The CDR3 length is 15 residues. The V gene's germline CDR1 is MDHEN and CDR2 SYDVKM. The V segment lost 3 bases and the J segment 6 bases; nucleotides outside the gene matches: 10. The CDR3 coding sequence is TGTGCCAGCAGTTTCGCTCTTCCTGGGACAGATGGCTACACCTTC. Protein sequence: CASSFALPGTDGYTF.

The gene calls are TRBV5-6 and TRBJ2-5; possibly TRBD1 for D (5 bases). The CDR3 sequence is 13 residues long. CDR1 is SGHDT, CDR2 YYEEEE, per germline. Trimming shortened V by 1 base and J by 5 bases, and 9 bases separated the two germline ends. CDR3 sequence: CASSLWGPETQYF. The DNA for the CDR3 is TGTGCCAGCAGCTTGTGGGGCCCGGAGACCCAGTACTTC.

This clonotype occurred once. This sequence joins TRBV7-9 and TRBJ1-2; the D is unclear. The CDR3 contains 12 residues. Between the trimmed V and J ends, which lost 5 bases and 6 bases, there was a span of 10 bases. Germline V gene sequence: CDR1 SEHNR, CDR2 FQNEAQ (reference sequence). The CDR3 coding sequence is TGTGCCAGCAGCCGGACCCGTGATGGCTACACCTTC. Translating gives CASSRTRDGYTF.

The V and J genes are TRBV19 and TRBJ2-3; D gene ambiguous. V gave up 3 bases and J gave up 1 base, with 8 bases separating them. From germline, CDR1 is LNHDA and CDR2 SQIVND (reference sequence). The CDR3 covers 14 residues. The CDR3 region is CASSILRGTDTQYF. DNA for the CDR3: TGTGCCAGTAGTATTCTCCGGGGCACAGATACGCAGTATTTT.

This chain connects TRBV29-1 to TRBJ1-2; D gene unclear. Germline CDR1 is SQVTM and CDR2 is ANQGSEA. This CDR3 comprises 12 residues. Trimming stripped 4 bases from V and 5 bases from J, with 11 bases between. The CDR3 DNA sequence: TGCAGCGTTGGCGAGGACGGTTATGGCTACACCTTC. As protein: CSVGEDGYGYTF. Full variable domain (outside the CDR3, taken from reference TRBV29-1 and TRBJ1-2): SAVISQKPSRDICQRGTSLTIQCQVDSQVTMMFWYRQQPGQSLTLIATANQGSEATYESGFVIDKFPISRPNLTFSTLTVSNMSPEDSSIYLCSVGEDGYGYTFGSGTRLTVV.

This clonotype was detected once. The chain combines TRBV7-9 with TRBJ1-6; no definite D call. CDR1 and CDR2 (germline): SEHNR, FQNEAQ (reference sequence). CDR3 length equals 13 residues. Trimming removed 7 bases from V and 4 bases from J, with 8 bases in between. CDR3 nucleotide sequence: TGTGCCAGCACCACCGGATATAATTCACCCCTCCACTTT. The encoded protein is CASTTGYNSPLHF. Looking up the rest from reference TRBV7-9 and TRBJ1-6 gives the full variable domain: DTGVSQNPRHKITKRGQNVTFRCDPISEHNRLYWYRQTLGQGPEFLTYFQNEAQLEKSRLLSDRFSAERPKGSFSTLEIQRTEQGDSAMYLCASTTGYNSPLHFGNGTRLTVT.

This clonotype was counted at least ten times. The chain has TRBV7-9 and TRBJ2-7; weak D call: TRBD1 (5 bases). V was cut by 5 bases and J by 5 bases, with 13 bases left in between. CDR1 and CDR2 (germline): SEHNR, FQNEAQ (reference sequence). This CDR3 contains 13 residues. The CDR3 coding sequence is TGTGCCAGCAGCCCAACAGGTACCCACGAGCAGTACTTC. It codes for CASSPTGTHEQYF.

CDR3 in amino acids: CASSSQGIEYNEQFF. In DNA form, the CDR3 reads TGTGCCAGCAGCTCACAAGGGATAGAGTACAATGAGCAGTTCTTC. The rearrangement joins TRBV11-1 to TRBJ2-1; D is undetermined. Germline lookup yields CDR1 SGHAT and CDR2 FQDESV (reference sequence). V lost 4 bases, J lost 4 bases, and 14 bases lay in between. This CDR3 region has 15 residues.

V and J are TRBV7-6 and TRBJ2-7, with a weak D call TRBD2 (6 bases). V dropped 1 base and J dropped 5 bases, with 6 bases sitting between them. The CDR3 spans 12 residues. CDR1 and CDR2 (germline): SGHVS, FNYEAQ. The CDR3 is CASSLGGDEQYF. CDR3 in DNA: TGTGCCAGCAGCTTAGGGGGGGACGAGCAGTACTTC. The full variable domain, in which reference TRBV7-6 and TRBJ2-7 provide the parts outside the CDR3, is GAGVSQSPRYKVTKRGQDVALRCDPISGHVSLYWYRQALGQGPEFLTYFNYEAQQDKSGLPNDRFSAERPEGSISTLTIQRTEQRDSAMYRCASSLGGDEQYFGPGTRLTVT.

This clonotype was seen ten or more times. The genes are TRBV20-1 and TRBJ1-3; possible D gene TRBD1, 6 bases. Germline CDR1 and CDR2: DFQATT and SNEGSKA (reference sequence). The CDR3 consists of 16 residues. The V gene lost 3 bases and the J gene lost 0 bases, with 15 bases spanning the gap. CDR3 DNA sequence: TGCAGTGCTAGCCTACAGGGAAGAGGCTCTGGAAACACCATATATTTT. Its protein is CSASLQGRGSGNTIYF.

V usage is TRBV10-2 and J usage is TRBJ1-5; D is perhaps TRBD1 (5 bases). The CDR3 totals 15 residues. Per the germline V gene, CDR1 is WSHSY and CDR2 is SAAADI. Trimming took off 2 bases at V and 9 bases at J, with 17 bases between the two ends. The CDR3 coding sequence is TGCGCCAGCAGTGAGCCAGCAACAGGTAACCTGCCCCAGCATTTT. Protein product: CASSEPATGNLPQHF.

This clonotype was detected only once. The chain combines TRBV19 with TRBJ1-1; possibly TRBD1 for D (5 bases). Germline V CDR1 and CDR2: LNHDA, SQIVND (reference sequence). Trimming removed 3 bases from V and 4 bases from J, with 12 bases in between. The CDR3 covers 14 residues. Here the CDR3 reads CASSIYDSATEAFF. The CDR3 coding sequence is TGTGCCAGTAGTATCTATGACAGTGCCACTGAAGCTTTCTTT. The whole variable domain, filled in from reference TRBV19 and TRBJ1-1, reads DGGITQSPKYLFRKEGQNVTLSCEQNLNHDAMYWYRQDPGQGLRLIYYSQIVNDFQKGDIAEGYSVSREKKESFPLTVTSAQKNPTAFYLCASSIYDSATEAFFGQGTRLTVV.

The CDR3 sequence: CATSPEDRAAGYTF. CDR3 nucleotides: TGTGCCACCAGTCCAGAGGACAGAGCAGCAGGCTACACCTTC. The chain has TRBV24-1 and TRBJ1-2; D may be TRBD1 (6 bases). The CDR3 contains 14 residues. Trimming took 6 bases from V and 8 from J, leaving 18 bases between them. Germline CDR1 KGHDR, CDR2 SFDVKD.

This chain connects TRBV7-3 to TRBJ2-1; D gene uncertain. Looked up from germline, CDR1 is SGHTA and CDR2 is FQGTGA. The V gene lost 3 bases and the J gene lost 7 bases, with 10 bases spanning the gap. The CDR3 totals 13 residues. CDR3 region: CASSFLKGNEQFF. In DNA, the CDR3 is TGTGCCAGCAGCTTTCTGAAGGGAAATGAGCAGTTCTTC.

CDR3 loop: CASSDLTVNQPQHF. CDR3 sequence (DNA): TGTGCCAGCAGTGATCTGACAGTCAATCAGCCCCAGCATTTT. The chain couples TRBV2 to TRBJ1-5; D might be TRBD1 (5 bases). CDR1 and CDR2 from the germline V gene are SNHLY and FYNNEI. The CDR3 sequence is 14 residues long. V was shortened by 3 bases and J by 3 bases, with 9 bases between the two germline ends. The complete variable domain, with remaining parts taken from reference TRBV2 and TRBJ1-5, reads EPEVTQTPSHQVTQMGQEVILRCVPISNHLYFYWYRQILGQKVEFLVSFYNNEISEKSEIFDDQFSVERPDGSNFTLKIRSTKLEDSAMYFCASSDLTVNQPQHFGDGTRLSIL.

The chain is built from TRBV7-9 and TRBJ2-7; possibly TRBD2 for D (6 bases). Germline V gene data show CDR1 as SEHNR and CDR2 as FQNEAQ (reference sequence). Deletions cut 7 bases from V and 2 bases from J, with 9 bases between. CDR3 length: 12 amino acids. The CDR3 region has the DNA TGTGCCAGCATTGGGGGGACCTACGAGCAGTACTTC. It specifies CASIGGTYEQYF.

The rearrangement links TRBV15 to TRBJ1-6; 12 positions agree with TRBD1. V lost 3 bases and J lost 9; bases outside the gene matches: 6. The CDR3 runs 16 residues. Germline assignment: CDR1 LNHNV and CDR2 YYDKDF (reference sequence). The CDR3 protein is CATSRGQGAISSPLHF. The CDR3 DNA reads TGTGCCACCAGCAGGGGACAGGGGGCGATAAGTTCACCCCTCCACTTT.

The sample holds one count of this clonotype. This chain links TRBV20-1 with TRBJ1-1, with D possibly TRBD1 on 6 matching bases. This CDR3 is 14 amino acids long. From germline, CDR1 is DFQATT and CDR2 SNEGSKA (reference sequence). V was shortened by 5 bases and J by 6 bases, with 19 bases between the two germline ends. CDR3 sequence reads: CSALNTGLGAEAFF. CDR3 coding DNA: TGCAGTGCTCTGAACACAGGGCTCGGCGCTGAAGCTTTCTTT.

The gene calls are TRBV30 and TRBJ2-7; 7 bases match TRBD2. Germline V gene lookup returns CDR1 GTSNPN and CDR2 SVGIG (reference sequence). Losses at the gene ends were 0 bases for V and 1 base for J; bases not matched to a gene: 6. The length of the CDR3 is 15 residues. The DNA for the CDR3 is TGTGCCTGGAGTGTATCTAGCGGACTATCCTACGAGCAGTACTTC. It translates to CAWSVSSGLSYEQYF.

Only a few counts were recorded for this clonotype. The rearrangement links TRBV20-1 to TRBJ2-5, with 10 bases matching TRBD2. Germline V lookup: CDR1 DFQATT, CDR2 SNEGSKA (reference sequence). V lost 4 bases, J lost 2 bases, and 7 bases stayed unmatched. This CDR3 region has 15 residues. The CDR3 here is CSATSGGLEQETQYF. The CDR3 DNA sequence: TGCAGTGCTACTAGCGGGGGACTCGAACAAGAGACCCAGTACTTC.

CDR3 in DNA: TGCAGTGCACGATCGGGCCGGACTCTTGAAAAACTGTTTTTT. Its translation: CSARSGRTLEKLFF. The rearrangement uses TRBV20-1 and TRBJ1-4; D gene unclear. Germline V CDR1 and CDR2: DFQATT, SNEGSKA (reference sequence). V shed 6 bases and J shed 7 bases, with 18 bases lying between them. The CDR3 has 14 amino acids.

The gene calls are TRBV7-2 and TRBJ2-7; the D is unclear. V was clipped by 0 bases and J by 0 bases, with 3 bases between them. The CDR3 is 13 amino acids. Germline assignment: CDR1 SGHTA and CDR2 FQGNSA. The CDR3 region is CASSLANSYEQYF. CDR3 nucleotides: TGTGCCAGCAGCTTAGCCAACTCCTACGAGCAGTACTTC.

The table lists this clonotype with a few counts. The V call is TRBV15, the J call TRBJ2-7; 9 nucleotides line up with TRBD1. With 8 bases clipped from V and 3 bases from J, the junction kept 2 bases outside the gene matches. The CDR3 runs to 12 residues. CDR1 and CDR2 (germline): LNHNV, YYDKDF (reference sequence). In DNA, the CDR3 is TGTGCCACCGGGACAGGGCGCTACGAGCAGTACTTC. Amino acid sequence: CATGTGRYEQYF.

The chain couples TRBV3-1 to TRBJ2-7; 8 bases fit TRBD2. The CDR3 covers 16 residues. Germline CDR1 LGHDT, CDR2 YNNKEL (reference sequence). With 1 base clipped from V and 1 base from J, the junction kept 6 bases outside the gene matches. In DNA form, the CDR3 reads TGTGCCAGCAGCCAAGCGGGTCGGGGGGGGTCCTACGAGCAGTACTTC. It translates to CASSQAGRGGSYEQYF.

In its sample, this clonotype was seen many times. This chain uses TRBV7-3 with TRBJ1-2, with D hard to call. Germline V lookup: CDR1 SGHTA, CDR2 FQGTGA. This CDR3 region has 13 residues. Trimming took 1 base from V and 1 from J, leaving 4 bases between them. The CDR3 sequence: CASSLNSNYGYTF. CDR3 DNA: TGTGCCAGCAGCTTAAACAGTAACTATGGCTACACCTTC.